Listed below are T cell receptor beta chains from one sample, sequenced in a study of blood T cells in healthy people across ages. TCRdb reanalysed the 5' RACE reads using MiXCR and keeps one entry per CDR3 protein. The sample consists of roughly 1.6 million distinct CDR3 sequences, roughly a third of them appearing once. The sequenced sample consisted of blood. The receptor set was obtained from a woman in her 30s in good health. Both conserved end residues are part of each CDR3. The order of the fields is V gene, J gene, D gene, CDR3 protein. D genes are given only for firm matches.

TRBV6-5,TRBJ1-1,-,CASPAAGTEAFF
TRBV20-1,TRBJ2-1,TRBD2,CSARLAGHYNEQFF
TRBV4-2,TRBJ1-6,TRBD1,CASSQGDRDNSPLHF
TRBV4-1,TRBJ2-1,TRBD2,CASSQDRASGRASRFF
TRBV27,TRBJ2-7,TRBD2,CASRSGGKPYEQYF
TRBV9,-,-,CASGTNYEQYF
TRBV5-1,TRBJ2-7,-,CASSNNYEQYF
TRBV10-3,TRBJ1-6,-,CAISELGGGSPLHF
TRBV10-2,TRBJ2-1,-,CASTAMVEGPYNEQFF
TRBV20-1,TRBJ2-5,TRBD2,CSAKIAGVRKTQYF
TRBV10-3,TRBJ2-3,-,CAISESKYGAQYF
TRBV20-1,TRBJ2-3,-,CSAPPDISTDTQYF
TRBV5-1,TRBJ2-7,TRBD1,CASSYGQGIREQYF
TRBV3-1,TRBJ1-2,-,CASSQDNGGGYGYTF
TRBV29-1,TRBJ2-2,-,CSVESGGNTGELFF
TRBV28,TRBJ2-6,-,CASTPGRSSGANVLTF
TRBV7-8,TRBJ1-5,-,CASSLALSLSDQPQHF
TRBV6-5,TRBJ2-3,TRBD2,CASSYSRLAFADTQYF
TRBV5-1,TRBJ2-1,-,CASGQGTYNEQFF
TRBV7-9,TRBJ2-7,-,CASSLIKGPGYEQYF
TRBV20-1,TRBJ1-2,TRBD1,CSASRGGQGNYGYTF
TRBV9,TRBJ2-1,-,CASSVDPQARSSYNEQFF
TRBV19,TRBJ2-1,TRBD2,CASSIGLAGTSYNEQFF
TRBV20-1,TRBJ2-7,TRBD2,CSARVKLAGDSYEQYF
TRBV5-6,TRBJ2-1,TRBD2,CASSLAGMASGTHEQFF
TRBV2,TRBJ2-5,-,CASRLWETQYF
TRBV9,TRBJ2-6,-,CASSVVKGGANVLTF
TRBV5-6,TRBJ2-5,-,CASHSIRASKQETQYF
TRBV12-3/TRBV12-4,TRBJ2-7,-,CASSQGPVTYEQYF
TRBV5-6,TRBJ2-7,-,CASSFNYAYEQYF
TRBV12-3/TRBV12-4,TRBJ1-4,-,CASSGQLREKLFF
TRBV7-9,TRBJ2-1,-,CASSLAAHNEQFF
TRBV28,TRBJ1-1,TRBD1,CASSDPGTANEAFF
TRBV12-3/TRBV12-4,TRBJ2-5,-,CASSDPFQETQYF
TRBV5-1,TRBJ1-2,-,CASGSQDGYTF
TRBV7-9,TRBJ2-1,-,CASSFGPSAIEQFF
TRBV20-1,TRBJ1-4,-,CSAPGQEKLFF
TRBV4-1,TRBJ1-6,-,CASSQDSFWSSYNSPLHF
TRBV20-1,TRBJ2-4,TRBD1,CSAADRAGNIQYF
TRBV7-9,TRBJ2-7,-,CASSPKLRGVSAYEQYF
TRBV6-5,TRBJ2-3,TRBD2,CASSEPASGTDTQYF
TRBV25-1,TRBJ2-2,-,CASSERVAGALNTGELFF
TRBV20-1,TRBJ2-7,TRBD2,CSVSPGTSGYEQYF
TRBV5-1,TRBJ1-2,-,CASSEGLANYGYTF
TRBV15,TRBJ1-2,-,CATSRDPTGTLHGYTF
TRBV3-1,TRBJ2-1,TRBD2,CASSPSGLALSGGGNEQFF
TRBV10-3,TRBJ2-7,-,CAISGHGTDGYEQYF
TRBV5-1,TRBJ1-1,-,CASSGIQGRHTEAFF
TRBV4-1,TRBJ2-5,-,CASSQRGRPGAFNQETQYF
TRBV4-1,TRBJ2-7,TRBD2,CASSPGLVNGEQYF
TRBV27,TRBJ1-2,-,CASSLNRVYGYTF
TRBV20-1,TRBJ2-7,-,CSARGADAYEQYF
TRBV20-1,TRBJ2-1,TRBD2,CSASSGDSYNEQFF
TRBV12-3/TRBV12-4,TRBJ1-2,-,CASSNKGPVAGYTF
TRBV4-2,TRBJ2-1,TRBD1,CASSQDQDRGNEQFF